The source of this T cell receptor (beta chain) is a study of CD8 T cells in ankylosing spondylitis. A single record per CDR3 protein comes from TCRdb applying MiXCR to the 5' RACE reads. Of approximately 500,000 distinct CDR3 sequences listed, more than 9.5% are singletons. General study points: Within ankylosing spondylitis blood, a TCR beta motif made up of fewer than ten highly homologous variants appeared to be characteristic.

Note on this clonotype: The antigen remains unidentified.

V gave up 2 bases and J gave up 1 base, with 5 bases separating them. Looked up from germline, CDR1 is SEHNR and CDR2 is FQNEAQ (reference sequence). This CDR3 has 14 residues. Sequenced: blood, either unsorted or a sorted T cell fraction (not recorded which). The source is a male donor with ankylosing spondylitis. The chain has TRBV7-9 and TRBJ2-2, with D hard to call. DNA of the CDR3: TGTGCCAGCAGCTTAAACGAGAACACCGGGGAGCTGTTTTTT. Translating it yields CASSLNENTGELFF.